This passage covers 10 T cell receptor beta chains from one sample sequenced in a study of response to subunit inactivated influenza vaccine. TCRdb reanalysed the RT-PCR reads using MiXCR and keeps one entry per CDR3 protein. Seen here are under 200,000 distinct CDR3 sequences, under 13% observed once, and the top ten hold 9.5% to 15%. Material: non-naive T cells sorted from PBMCs, obtained about 40 days after vaccination. The receptors come from a man aged 50 to 59 who received an inactivated influenza vaccine.

This clonotype was seen many times. The chain combines TRBV12-3 or TRBV12-4 with TRBJ1-6, with D perhaps matching TRBD1 (5 bases). Trimming pared 6 bases from V and 4 bases from J, leaving 10 bases between. The CDR3 spans 14 residues. In DNA, the CDR3 is TGTGCCAGCAGGCAGGGCCCATATAATTCACCCCTCCACTTT. Protein product: CASRQGPYNSPLHF.

This clonotype has a count of ten or more. This rearrangement joins TRBV4-2 to TRBJ2-7; D is tentatively TRBD1 or TRBD2 (7 bases each). This CDR3 region has 16 residues. In germline, CDR1 is LGHNA, CDR2 YNFKEQ. V lost 7 bases, J lost 4 bases, and 23 bases lay in between. CDR3 DNA: TGTGCCAGCACCGCAGGGGGGGGCCAACAGGTTTACGAGCAGTACTTC. Its protein product is CASTAGGGQQVYEQYF.

This clonotype was seen only a few times. The genes are TRBV5-1 and TRBJ1-1; 7 nucleotides agree with TRBD1. V lost 4 bases, J lost 0 bases, and 6 bases stayed unmatched. The CDR3 loop spans 15 amino acids. Germline values: CDR1 SGHRS, CDR2 YFSETQ. Written as DNA, the CDR3 is TGCGCCAGCAGCCGCGGGACAGCCATGAACACTGAAGCTTTCTTT. Residues: CASSRGTAMNTEAFF.

In this sample, this clonotype turned up many times. The chain recombines TRBV10-3 with TRBJ2-1; 9 bases agree with TRBD2. This CDR3 has 21 residues. Germline assignment: CDR1 ENHRY and CDR2 SYGVKD. Losses at the gene ends were 2 bases for V and 8 bases for J; bases not matched to a gene: 25. CDR3 sequence: CAISEPRQTGPWREGSDEQFF. The CDR3 region has the DNA TGTGCCATCAGTGAGCCCCGACAGACTGGGCCTTGGCGGGAGGGAAGCGATGAGCAGTTCTTC.

Only a few counts were recorded for this clonotype. The rearrangement uses TRBV20-1 and TRBJ2-1, with a possible D match to TRBD1 (6 bases). The CDR3 has 14 amino acids. CDR1 is DFQATT and CDR2 is SNEGSKA in the germline V gene (reference sequence). Trimming stripped 6 bases from V and 3 bases from J, with 15 bases between. This CDR3 is CSATNDRNYNEQFF. The CDR3 coding sequence is TGCAGTGCCACAAATGACAGGAACTACAATGAGCAGTTCTTC.

The table lists this clonotype with a few counts. The chain links TRBV20-1 to TRBJ2-7; possible D gene TRBD1, 5 bases. This CDR3 comprises 12 residues. Looked up from germline, CDR1 is DFQATT and CDR2 is SNEGSKA (reference sequence). In DNA, the CDR3 is TGCAGAGGGGCTAGTGGAAACGACGAGCAGTACTTC. It translates to CRGASGNDEQYF.

V gene TRBV12-3 or TRBV12-4 combines with J gene TRBJ2-7; a possible D gene is TRBD1 (6 bases). Deletions cut 4 bases from V and 5 bases from J, with 12 bases between. The CDR3 contains 13 residues. CDR3 in DNA: TGTGCCAGCAGTTCTATACAGGGCCACGAGCAGTACTTC. Encoded protein: CASSSIQGHEQYF.

The chain uses TRBV7-2 and TRBJ2-5, with a tentative D call TRBD2 (5 bases). Germline V lookup: CDR1 SGHTA, CDR2 FQGNSA. The CDR3 has 13 residues. V dropped 5 bases and J dropped 7 bases, with 14 bases sitting between them. CDR3 nucleotide sequence: TGTGCCAGCAGCCCGGAGCGAGGGCGGACCCAGTACTTC. This translates into CASSPERGRTQYF.

In its sample, this clonotype was seen many times. This chain connects TRBV20-1 to TRBJ2-7; either TRBD1 or TRBD2 may fit D (6 bases each). The CDR3 is 14 residues long. Germline loops: CDR1 DFQATT, CDR2 SNEGSKA (reference sequence). V shed 4 bases and J shed 4 bases, with 17 bases lying between them. The CDR3, as DNA: TGCAGTGCTATGGGAGATAGGGGGGTTTACGAGCAGTACTTC. Protein: CSAMGDRGVYEQYF.

The chain links TRBV18 to TRBJ2-7, with D maybe TRBD2 (6 bases). This CDR3 is built from 13 residues. V shed 2 bases and J shed 3 bases, with 8 bases lying between them. Germline V gene lookup returns CDR1 KGHSH and CDR2 LQKENI. CDR3 in amino acids: CASSPGRGYEQYF. The CDR3 DNA is TGTGCCAGCTCACCAGGGCGGGGCTACGAGCAGTACTTC. The variable domain in full, with the rest retrieved from reference TRBV18 and TRBJ2-7, is NAGVMQNPRHLVRRRGQEARLRCSPMKGHSHVYWYRQLPEEGLKFMVYLQKENIIDESGMPKERFSAEFPKEGPSILRIQQVVRGDSAAYFCASSPGRGYEQYFGPGTRLTVT.